A single sample gave rise to the 19 T cell receptor beta chains below, sequenced in a study of T-cell memory formation after mild COVID-19. A single record per CDR3 protein comes from TCRdb applying MiXCR to the 5' RACE reads. The sample lists about 200,000 distinct CDR3 sequences; around 17% were seen once. The specimen sequenced was PBMCs or a T cell subset sorted from them (not recorded which). These receptors all stem from an adult woman who had mild COVID-19 (a few samples of this study predate the infection). Cell type and time point are not known.

This clonotype has a handful of counts. V is TRBV19 and J is TRBJ1-1; D gene ambiguous. Germline CDR1 reads LNHDA; CDR2 reads SQIVND (reference sequence). This CDR3 comprises 15 residues. The CDR3 loop reads CASGTSRTKNTEAFF. The CDR3 coding sequence is TGTGCATCCGGAACGTCGAGGACCAAGAACACTGAAGCTTTCTTT.

This clonotype came up a few times. The V gene is TRBV4-1, the J gene TRBJ2-1; either TRBD1 or TRBD2 may fit D (5 bases each). The CDR3 sequence is 12 residues long. Trimming stripped 0 bases from V and 13 bases from J, with 10 bases between. Per the germline V gene, CDR1 is MGHRA and CDR2 is YSYEKL. The CDR3, as DNA: TGCGCCAGCAGCCAAGACCGGGACGGTCAGTTCTTC. Its protein product is CASSQDRDGQFF.

This clonotype was detected many times. The CDR3 region is CASSTDYSSTDTQYF. Written as DNA, the CDR3 is TGTGCCAGCTCAACGGACTATTCCAGCACAGATACGCAGTATTTT. The rearrangement joins TRBV18 to TRBJ2-3; perhaps TRBD2 as D (6 bases). The V and J ends lost 5 bases and 0 bases respectively, with 12 bases between them. CDR3 size: 15 residues. CDR1 and CDR2 (germline): KGHSH, LQKENI. Full variable domain (outside the CDR3, taken from reference TRBV18 and TRBJ2-3): NAGVMQNPRHLVRRRGQEARLRCSPMKGHSHVYWYRQLPEEGLKFMVYLQKENIIDESGMPKERFSAEFPKEGPSILRIQQVVRGDSAAYFCASSTDYSSTDTQYFGPGTRLTVL.

A few counts support this clonotype. The chain is built from TRBV20-1 and TRBJ1-1; 7 bases line up with TRBD1. The trim removed 5 bases at V and 1 base at J, leaving 19 bases unmatched. This CDR3 is built from 18 residues. CDR1 DFQATT and CDR2 SNEGSKA come from the germline V gene (reference sequence). The CDR3 spells CSAYSLQGNGGGNTEAFF. The CDR3 DNA reads TGCAGTGCTTACTCATTACAGGGGAATGGCGGAGGGAACACTGAAGCTTTCTTT.

This clonotype was counted between two and nine times. The V gene is TRBV11-3, the J gene TRBJ2-1, with 14 bases identical to TRBD2. Germline-derived CDR1 and CDR2 are SGHNT and YENEEA. This CDR3 has 17 amino acids. The V gene end was trimmed by 4 bases and the J gene end by 9 bases; junction bases not matched to a gene: 11. The CDR3 region has the DNA TGTGCCAGCAGCTACCTAAGACTAGCGGGAGGGCCTAGTGAGCAGTTCTTC. This codes for CASSYLRLAGGPSEQFF.

The table lists this clonotype with a few counts. The chain employs TRBV2 and TRBJ2-3; TRBD2 is a possible D gene (6 bases). The V end lost 1 base, the J end lost 9 bases, and 11 bases lay between the germline ends. Looked up from germline, CDR1 is SNHLY and CDR2 is FYNNEI. The CDR3 runs to 13 residues. CDR3 residues: CASSEETRSTQYF. The CDR3 coding sequence is TGTGCCAGCAGTGAAGAGACTAGGTCCACGCAGTATTTT.

This clonotype occurred a few times. Here the CDR3 reads CASSLVSRTGVNTEAFF. The CDR3 nucleotides read TGCGCCAGCAGCTTGGTATCCCGGACAGGAGTGAACACTGAAGCTTTCTTT. The rearrangement links TRBV5-1 to TRBJ1-1; TRBD1 agrees at 7 bases. V shed 0 bases, J shed 0 bases, and the junction held 8 bases outside the gene matches. CDR3 length equals 17 residues. In germline, CDR1 is SGHRS, CDR2 YFSETQ.

This clonotype was seen only a few times. The chain is built from TRBV7-2 and TRBJ2-3; D ambiguous. With 1 base removed from V and 5 bases from J, the gap between germline ends came to 16 bases. The CDR3 is made up of 16 amino acids. Germline-derived CDR1 and CDR2 are SGHTA and FQGNSA. The CDR3 region has the DNA TGTGCCAGCAGCTTAGTCCCCCGGGCCGCTCAAGATACGCAGTATTTT. The encoded protein is CASSLVPRAAQDTQYF.

The chain combines TRBV18 with TRBJ2-7; 10 nucleotides agree with TRBD2. With 3 bases clipped from V and 0 bases from J, the junction kept 5 bases outside the gene matches. CDR1 KGHSH and CDR2 LQKENI come from the germline V gene. This CDR3 region has 16 residues. CDR3: CASSPVTSGASYEQYF. CDR3 bases: TGTGCCAGCTCACCGGTTACTAGCGGGGCCTCCTACGAGCAGTACTTC.

This clonotype was counted only a few times. The chain employs TRBV12-3 or TRBV12-4 and TRBJ1-6, with D maybe TRBD1 (6 bases). This CDR3 is 15 amino acids long. The V and J ends lost 7 bases and 9 bases respectively, with 19 bases between them. The CDR3 DNA reads TGTGCCAGCACCTCAGGTGGGACATCCGCTTCACCCCTCCACTTT. It yields the protein CASTSGGTSASPLHF.

This rearrangement joins TRBV6-2 or TRBV6-3 to TRBJ1-5; perhaps TRBD1 as D (6 bases). The V end lost 5 bases, the J end lost 0 bases, and 11 bases lay between the germline ends. This CDR3 spans 15 amino acids. Germline V gene lookup returns CDR1 MNHEY and CDR2 SVGEGT. The CDR3 here is CASSDDRNSNQPQHF. The CDR3 DNA reads as TGTGCCAGCAGTGATGACAGGAATAGCAATCAGCCCCAGCATTTT.

This sequence joins TRBV6-2 or TRBV6-3 and TRBJ2-7; 11 nucleotides align to TRBD2. This CDR3 has 15 residues. The germline V gene encodes CDR1 MNHEY and CDR2 SVGEGT. J was trimmed by 0 bases and V by 6 bases; bases with no gene match: 4. The CDR3 region is CASSSTSGSSYEQYF. CDR3 sequence (DNA): TGTGCCAGCAGCTCCACTAGCGGGAGCTCCTACGAGCAGTACTTC.

This sequence joins TRBV4-3 and TRBJ2-2, with 10 bases lining up with TRBD2. V lost 3 bases to trimming and J lost 5 bases; unmatched junction nucleotides: 15. Germline CDR1 is LGHNA and CDR2 is YSLEER. CDR3 length equals 19 residues. CDR3 in DNA: TGCGCCAGCAGCCACCCTAACTGGGCTAGCGGGAGTCCAACCGGGGAGCTGTTTTTT. This encodes CASSHPNWASGSPTGELFF.

This clonotype turned up a few times. The J gene is TRBJ2-1, the V gene TRBV7-9; tentatively, D is TRBD1 or TRBD2 (5 bases each). Germline V CDR1 and CDR2: SEHNR, FQNEAQ (reference sequence). V was cut by 1 base and J by 13 bases, with 8 bases left in between. This CDR3 region has 11 residues. The CDR3: CASSLGGIQFF. In DNA form, the CDR3 reads TGTGCCAGCAGCTTAGGGGGGATACAGTTCTTC.

This clonotype has just a few counts. V gene TRBV7-2 combines with J gene TRBJ1-4; no definite D call. The CDR3 runs 14 residues. From germline, CDR1 is SGHTA and CDR2 FQGNSA. The ends were cut back, 7 bases at V and 6 bases at J, with 15 bases in the middle. CDR3 amino acids: CASNNGVLHEKLFF. Here the CDR3 DNA reads TGTGCCAGCAACAATGGGGTCCTCCATGAAAAACTGTTTTTT.

Within the sample, this clonotype is medium-sized. V is TRBV7-9 and J is TRBJ2-7, with 10 bases lining up with TRBD2. Germline CDR1 reads SEHNR; CDR2 reads FQNEAQ (reference sequence). The CDR3 length is 15 residues. The trim removed 1 base at V and 7 bases at J, leaving 7 bases unmatched. The CDR3 reads CASSLGSSGRGEQYF. As DNA, the CDR3 is TGTGCCAGCAGCTTAGGTTCTAGCGGGAGAGGGGAGCAGTACTTC.

The V call is TRBV11-2, the J call TRBJ2-1; 8 bases line up with TRBD2. Germline V CDR1 and CDR2: SGHAT, FQNNGV. This CDR3 is 17 amino acids long. The V gene end was trimmed by 3 bases and the J gene end by 5 bases; junction bases not matched to a gene: 12. The chain's CDR3 is CASSFGVWREDDNEQFF. Written as DNA, the CDR3 is TGTGCCAGCAGCTTCGGGGTATGGCGGGAGGATGACAATGAGCAGTTCTTC.

The CDR3 here is CASSPQPSGGSYEQYF. The CDR3 nucleotides are TGTGCCAGCTCTCCGCAACCCTCGGGAGGCTCCTACGAGCAGTACTTC. This chain uses TRBV18 with TRBJ2-7; 7 positions match TRBD2. Germline assignment: CDR1 KGHSH and CDR2 LQKENI. This CDR3 contains 16 residues. V lost 6 bases, J lost 0 bases, and 11 bases stayed unmatched.

The V call is TRBV12-3 or TRBV12-4, the J call TRBJ2-7; 7 bases fit TRBD2. The CDR3 has 14 residues. V shed 2 bases, J shed 2 bases, and the junction held 3 bases outside the gene matches. CDR3 sequence reads: CASSLYGTTYEQYF. The CDR3 nucleotides are TGTGCCAGCAGTTTATATGGGACTACCTACGAGCAGTACTTC.